The following is a TCR beta chain sequence with its context. Seattle's enrolled individuals joined amid active infection and were then monitored longitudinally. Original analysis: Cell counts per sample came from amplifying reference gene primers. The protocol was immunoSEQ multiplex PCR, while the TCRdb copy is restricted to in-frame clones and leaves out a portion. The V and J calls and the clone size are those of that table, but D and trimming were determined from the DNA. Altogether roughly 390,000 clones are present, approximately 89% being singletons, with the ten largest covering roughly 10%. The sample is drawn from a study of blood T cell repertoires in COVID-19. Background on the study: The samples span acute and convalescent COVID-19 from the United States, Italy and Spain. In each case, the material was cDNA or gDNA derived from T cells, B-cell-depleted T cells, or PBMCs.

The sequenced sample was peripheral blood. This receptor was obtained from a young woman with COVID-19, enrolled during active disease.

The CDR3 spells CASSTWTGVGGYTF. As DNA, the CDR3 is TGTGCCAGCAGTACCTGGACAGGAGTTGGTGGCTACACCTTC. The chain couples TRBV2 to TRBJ1-2, with 7 bases fitting TRBD1. The CDR3 sequence is 14 residues long. V lost 5 bases, J lost 7 bases, and 10 bases stayed unmatched. The germline CDR1 and CDR2 sequences are SNHLY and FYNNEI.